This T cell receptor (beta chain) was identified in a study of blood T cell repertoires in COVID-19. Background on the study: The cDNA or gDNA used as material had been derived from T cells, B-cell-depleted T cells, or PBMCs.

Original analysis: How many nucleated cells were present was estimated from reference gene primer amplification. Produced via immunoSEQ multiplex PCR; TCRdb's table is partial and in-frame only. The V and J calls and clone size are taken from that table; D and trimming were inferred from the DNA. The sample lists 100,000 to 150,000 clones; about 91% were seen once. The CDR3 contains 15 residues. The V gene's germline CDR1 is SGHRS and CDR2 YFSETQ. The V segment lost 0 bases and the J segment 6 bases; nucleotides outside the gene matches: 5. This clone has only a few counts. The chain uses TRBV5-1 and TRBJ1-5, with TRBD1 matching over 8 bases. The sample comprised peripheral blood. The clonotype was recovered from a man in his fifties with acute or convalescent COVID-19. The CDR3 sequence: CASSLDGGQGQPQHF. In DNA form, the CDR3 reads TGCGCCAGCAGCTTGGACGGTGGACAGGGTCAGCCCCAGCATTTT.